A selection of T cell receptor beta chains follows, all from one sample in a study of cytomegalovirus exposure and HLA in healthy donors. Produced via immunoSEQ multiplex PCR; TCRdb's table is partial and in-frame only. The table records roughly 150,000 clones, over 60% of them present only once. Material for sequencing was PBMCs. These TCRs come from a male donor in good health and CMV-seronegative. Each CDR3 is given with its conserved first and last residue. The order of the fields is clone size, V gene, J gene, D gene, CDR3 DNA, CDR3 protein. A D gene is named only where the DNA matches it firmly. The size of a clone is reported for some rows only, either as once, few or many, or as a class for expanded clones.

clone size: few; V gene: TRBV15; J gene: TRBJ1-1; D gene: NA; CDR3 DNA: TGTGCCACCAGCAGAGATAATAGGTATGAGGCATTCTTGAACACTGAAGCTTTCTTT; CDR3 protein: CATSRDNRYEAFLNTEAFF
clone size: once; V gene: TRBV9; J gene: TRBJ1-1; D gene: NA; CDR3 DNA: TGTGCCAGCAGCGTAGTGGCCTCGAACACTGAAGCTTTCTTT; CDR3 protein: CASSVVASNTEAFF
clone size: NA; V gene: TRBV7-9; J gene: TRBJ2-3; D gene: TRBD1; CDR3 DNA: TGTTCCAGCAGCTTAGCTAGAATAGGACAGGACCACACAGATACGCAGTATTTT; CDR3 protein: CSSSLARIGQDHTDTQYF
clone size: NA; V gene: TRBV2; J gene: TRBJ2-3; D gene: TRBD2; CDR3 DNA: TGTGCCAGCAGGGGACTAGCGGGGCCAGATACGCAGTATTTT; CDR3 protein: CASRGLAGPDTQYF
clone size: NA; V gene: TRBV7-2; J gene: TRBJ2-7; D gene: TRBD2; CDR3 DNA: TGTGCCAGCAGCTTAAACCCCCTAGCGGACGACTACGAGCAGTACTTC; CDR3 protein: CASSLNPLADDYEQYF
clone size: NA; V gene: TRBV18; J gene: TRBJ1-1; D gene: NA; CDR3 DNA: TGTGCCAGCTCACCATATGGGCAAAAGAACACTGAAGCTTTCTTT; CDR3 protein: CASSPYGQKNTEAFF
clone size: NA; V gene: TRBV7-9; J gene: TRBJ1-1; D gene: TRBD1; CDR3 DNA: TGTTCCAGCAGCTTCGGGACAGTTGAAGCTTTCTTT; CDR3 protein: CSSSFGTVEAFF
clone size: NA; V gene: TRBV25-1; J gene: TRBJ1-2; D gene: NA; CDR3 DNA: TGTGCCAGCAGTGAAGTGGGGGCCCTTAACTATGGCTACACCTTC; CDR3 protein: CASSEVGALNYGYTF
clone size: NA; V gene: TRBV11-3; J gene: TRBJ2-4; D gene: TRBD2; CDR3 DNA: TGTGCCAGCAGCTCCCCGGTAGGGACTAGCGGGGGACAAGCCAAAAACATTCAGTACTTC; CDR3 protein: CASSSPVGTSGGQAKNIQYF
clone size: NA; V gene: TRBV15; J gene: TRBJ1-2; D gene: NA; CDR3 DNA: TGTGCCACCAGCAGGGGCGTCTATGGCTACACCTTC; CDR3 protein: CATSRGVYGYTF
clone size: few; V gene: TRBV30; J gene: TRBJ2-3; D gene: NA; CDR3 DNA: TGTGCCTGGAGTGTTCGAGGTACAGATACGCAGTATTTT; CDR3 protein: CAWSVRGTDTQYF
clone size: NA; V gene: TRBV5-6; J gene: TRBJ2-7; D gene: TRBD2; CDR3 DNA: TGTGCCAGCAGCTTGGGGCCTGACCGGAGACTAGCGGGCTACGAGCAGTACTTC; CDR3 protein: CASSLGPDRRLAGYEQYF
clone size: NA; V gene: TRBV5-1; J gene: TRBJ2-2; D gene: TRBD1; CDR3 DNA: TGCGCCAGCAGTAAAACAGGGGGCGCGAACACCGGGGAGCTGTTTTTT; CDR3 protein: CASSKTGGANTGELFF
clone size: NA; V gene: TRBV10-3; J gene: TRBJ2-7; D gene: NA; CDR3 DNA: TGTGCCATCAGTGGGTCGGGGAGGGAGCAGTACTTC; CDR3 protein: CAISGSGREQYF
clone size: NA; V gene: TRBV4-2; J gene: TRBJ2-1; D gene: NA; CDR3 DNA: TGTGCCAGCAGCCAAGAGCCGGGGGTCTCCTACAATGAGCAGTTCTTC; CDR3 protein: CASSQEPGVSYNEQFF
clone size: NA; V gene: TRBV5-6; J gene: TRBJ1-2; D gene: TRBD1; CDR3 DNA: TGTGCCAGCAGCTTGGAGGGGGCTGGATTTGGCTACACCTTC; CDR3 protein: CASSLEGAGFGYTF
clone size: NA; V gene: TRBV7-9; J gene: TRBJ2-7; D gene: TRBD1; CDR3 DNA: TGTGCCAGCAGCTCCCGACAGGGGGCAGGGGCCTACGAGCAGTACTTC; CDR3 protein: CASSSRQGAGAYEQYF